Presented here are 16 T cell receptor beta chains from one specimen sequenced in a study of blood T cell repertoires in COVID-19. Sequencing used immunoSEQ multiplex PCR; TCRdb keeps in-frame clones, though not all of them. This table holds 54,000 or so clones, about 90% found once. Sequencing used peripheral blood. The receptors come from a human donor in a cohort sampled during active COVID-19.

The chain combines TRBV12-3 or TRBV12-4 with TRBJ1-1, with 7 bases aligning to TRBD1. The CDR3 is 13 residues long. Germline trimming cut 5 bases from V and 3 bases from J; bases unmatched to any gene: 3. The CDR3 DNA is TGTGCCAGCAGTAGTGACAGGGACACTGAAGCTTTCTTT. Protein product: CASSSDRDTEAFF.

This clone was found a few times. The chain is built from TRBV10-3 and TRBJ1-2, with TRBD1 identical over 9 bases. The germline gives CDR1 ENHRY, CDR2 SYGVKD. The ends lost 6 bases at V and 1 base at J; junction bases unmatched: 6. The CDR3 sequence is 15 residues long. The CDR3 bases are TGTGCCATCAGGATTGGGACAGGGTTTAACTATGGCTACACCTTC. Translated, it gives CAIRIGTGFNYGYTF.

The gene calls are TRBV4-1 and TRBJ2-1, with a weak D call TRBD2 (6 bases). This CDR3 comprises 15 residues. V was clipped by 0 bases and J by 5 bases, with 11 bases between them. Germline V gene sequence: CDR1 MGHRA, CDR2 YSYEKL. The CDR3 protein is CASSQDGRDDNEQFF. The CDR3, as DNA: TGCGCCAGCAGCCAAGATGGGCGGGATGACAATGAGCAGTTCTTC.

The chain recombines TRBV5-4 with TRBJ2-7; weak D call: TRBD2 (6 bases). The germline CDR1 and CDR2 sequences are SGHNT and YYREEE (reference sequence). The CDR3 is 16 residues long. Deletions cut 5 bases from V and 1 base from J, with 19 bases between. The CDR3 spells CASSPNRDGLSYEQYF. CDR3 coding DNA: TGTGCCAGCAGTCCGAACCGGGACGGACTATCCTACGAGCAGTACTTC.

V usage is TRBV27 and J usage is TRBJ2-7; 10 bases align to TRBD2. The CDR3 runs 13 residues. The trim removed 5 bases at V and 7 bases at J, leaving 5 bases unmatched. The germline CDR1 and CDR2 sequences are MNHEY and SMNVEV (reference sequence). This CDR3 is CASSGTSVWEQYF. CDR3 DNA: TGTGCCAGCAGTGGGACTAGCGTCTGGGAGCAGTACTTC.

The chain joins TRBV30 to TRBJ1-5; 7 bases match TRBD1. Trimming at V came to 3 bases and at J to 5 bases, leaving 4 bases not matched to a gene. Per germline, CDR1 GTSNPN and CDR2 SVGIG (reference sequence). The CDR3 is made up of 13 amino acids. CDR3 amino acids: CAWSRDRDQPQHF. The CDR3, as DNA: TGTGCCTGGAGCCGGGACAGAGATCAGCCCCAGCATTTT.

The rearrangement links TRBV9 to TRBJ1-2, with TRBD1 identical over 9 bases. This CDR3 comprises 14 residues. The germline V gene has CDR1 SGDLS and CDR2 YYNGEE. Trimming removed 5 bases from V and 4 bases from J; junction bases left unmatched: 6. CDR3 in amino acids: CASRGTGKSYGYTF. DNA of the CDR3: TGTGCCAGCAGGGGGACAGGGAAGTCCTATGGCTACACCTTC.

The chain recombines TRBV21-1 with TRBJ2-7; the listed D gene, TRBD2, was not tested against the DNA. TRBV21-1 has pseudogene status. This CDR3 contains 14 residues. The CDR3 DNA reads TGTGCCAGCAGCAAAGCGCCCGTTACTTACGAGCAGTACTTC. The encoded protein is CASSKAPVTYEQYF.

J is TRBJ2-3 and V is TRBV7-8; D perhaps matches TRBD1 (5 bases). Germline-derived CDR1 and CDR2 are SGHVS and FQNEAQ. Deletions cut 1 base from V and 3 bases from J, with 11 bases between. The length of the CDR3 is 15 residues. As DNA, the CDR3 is TGTGCCAGCAGCTTAGGGCAGGGATGGACAGATACGCAGTATTTT. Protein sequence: CASSLGQGWTDTQYF.

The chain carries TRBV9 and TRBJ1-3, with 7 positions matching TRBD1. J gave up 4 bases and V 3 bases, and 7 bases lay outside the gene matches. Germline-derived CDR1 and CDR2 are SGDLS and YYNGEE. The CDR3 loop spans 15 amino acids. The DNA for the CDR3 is TGTGCCAGCAGCGCAACAGGGGTGGAGGGAAACACCATATATTTT. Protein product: CASSATGVEGNTIYF.

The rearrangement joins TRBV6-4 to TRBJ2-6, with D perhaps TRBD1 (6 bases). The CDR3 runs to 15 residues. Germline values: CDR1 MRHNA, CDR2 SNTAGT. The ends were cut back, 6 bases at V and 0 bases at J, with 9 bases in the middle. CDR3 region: CASSQDSSGANVLTF. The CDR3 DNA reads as TGTGCCAGCAGCCAGGACAGCTCTGGGGCCAACGTCCTGACTTTC.

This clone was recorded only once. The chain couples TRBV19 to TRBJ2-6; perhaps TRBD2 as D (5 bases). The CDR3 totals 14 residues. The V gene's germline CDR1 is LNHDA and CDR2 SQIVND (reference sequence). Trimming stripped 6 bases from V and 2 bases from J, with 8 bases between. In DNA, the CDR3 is TGTGCCAGTAGATCGCGGGCTGGGGCCAACGTCCTGACTTTC. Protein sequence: CASRSRAGANVLTF.

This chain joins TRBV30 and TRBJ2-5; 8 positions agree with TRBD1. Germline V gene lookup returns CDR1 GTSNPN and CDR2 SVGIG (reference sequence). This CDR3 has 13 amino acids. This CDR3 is CAVGQGVQETQYF. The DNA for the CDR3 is TGTGCGGTTGGACAGGGAGTACAAGAGACCCAGTACTTC.

In DNA, the CDR3 is TGTGCCAGCAGCAGGTCCTCGGGGACCTACAATGAGCAGTTCTTC. Translation: CASSRSSGTYNEQFF. The V call is TRBV7-6, the J call TRBJ2-1; weak D call: TRBD2 (5 bases). The CDR3 has 15 residues. Germline CDR1 reads SGHVS; CDR2 reads FNYEAQ. V was cut by 5 bases and J by 2 bases, with 13 bases left in between.

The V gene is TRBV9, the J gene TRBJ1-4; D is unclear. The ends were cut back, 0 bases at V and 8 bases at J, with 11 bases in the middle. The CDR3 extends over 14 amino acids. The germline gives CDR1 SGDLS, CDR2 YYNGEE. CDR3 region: CASSVDPGSEKLFF. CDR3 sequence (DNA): TGTGCCAGCAGCGTAGACCCAGGTTCGGAAAAACTGTTTTTT.

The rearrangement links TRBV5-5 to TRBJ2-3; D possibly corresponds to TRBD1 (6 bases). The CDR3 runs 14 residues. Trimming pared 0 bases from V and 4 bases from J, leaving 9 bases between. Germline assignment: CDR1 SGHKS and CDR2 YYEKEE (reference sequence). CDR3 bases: TGTGCCAGCAGCTTGGGACAGGACCCAGATACGCAGTATTTT. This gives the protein CASSLGQDPDTQYF. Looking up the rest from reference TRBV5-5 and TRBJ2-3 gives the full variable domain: DAGVTQSPTHLIKTRGQQVTLRCSPISGHKSVSWYQQVLGQGPQFIFQYYEKEERGRGNFPDRFSARQFPNYSSELNVNALLLGDSALYLCASSLGQDPDTQYFGPGTRLTVL.